The following is a TCR beta chain sequence with its context. The data were taken from a study of blood T cell repertoires in COVID-19. Study background: From the United States, Italy and Spain came samples of acute and convalescent COVID-19. Nucleic acid was either cDNA or gDNA, and it came from T cells, B-cell-depleted T cells, or PBMCs.

The authors' processing: Estimates of nucleated cell counts were drawn from the amplification of reference gene primers. Profiling relied on immunoSEQ multiplex PCR, and the TCRdb table lists in-frame clones only, not all of them. V, J and clone size reflect that table, while D and trimming were determined from the DNA. The data show 50,000 to 65,000 clones, 91% seen once. CDR3 size: 14 residues. The V gene lost 7 bases and the J gene lost 1 base, with 14 bases spanning the gap. Per the germline V gene, CDR1 is SNHLY and CDR2 is FYNNEI. Specimen: peripheral blood. This TCR was recovered from a man aged 50 to 60 with acute or convalescent COVID-19. This sequence joins TRBV2 and TRBJ2-7; tentative D call: TRBD1 (5 bases). Here the CDR3 reads CASMYRWESYEQYF. CDR3 sequence (DNA): TGTGCCAGCATGTACAGGTGGGAATCCTACGAGCAGTACTTC.